This T cell receptor beta chain was recorded in a study of blood T cell repertoires in COVID-19. Turning to the study itself: Sites in the United States, Italy and Spain provided acute and convalescent COVID-19 samples. Sources were T cells, B-cell-depleted T cells, or PBMCs; the material itself was cDNA or gDNA.

V shed 3 bases and J shed 8 bases, with 14 bases lying between them. This CDR3 contains 14 residues. The germline gives CDR1 SGHNT, CDR2 YENEEA. The authors' processing: The authors estimated nucleated cell counts from reference gene primer amplification. The method was immunoSEQ multiplex PCR; TCRdb's version includes in-frame clones alone and lacks a portion of them. V and J calls plus clone size are reproduced from that table; the DNA served to infer D and trimming. The sample consists of hundreds of thousands of clones, 85% of them appearing once. The receptor's source is a man aged 50 or older with active or convalescent COVID-19. This sequence joins TRBV11-3 and TRBJ2-1; possible D gene TRBD1, 5 bases. Sequencing was done on a sample of peripheral blood. CDR3 residues: CASSLSPGNHEQFF. As DNA, the CDR3 is TGTGCCAGCAGCTTGTCCCCAGGGAATCATGAGCAGTTCTTC. Full variable domain (missing parts from reference TRBV11-3 and TRBJ2-1): EAGVVQSPRYKIIEKKQPVAFWCNPISGHNTLYWYLQNLGQGPELLIRYENEEAVDDSQLPKDRFSAERLKGVDSTLKIQPAELGDSAVYLCASSLSPGNHEQFFGPGTRLTVL.